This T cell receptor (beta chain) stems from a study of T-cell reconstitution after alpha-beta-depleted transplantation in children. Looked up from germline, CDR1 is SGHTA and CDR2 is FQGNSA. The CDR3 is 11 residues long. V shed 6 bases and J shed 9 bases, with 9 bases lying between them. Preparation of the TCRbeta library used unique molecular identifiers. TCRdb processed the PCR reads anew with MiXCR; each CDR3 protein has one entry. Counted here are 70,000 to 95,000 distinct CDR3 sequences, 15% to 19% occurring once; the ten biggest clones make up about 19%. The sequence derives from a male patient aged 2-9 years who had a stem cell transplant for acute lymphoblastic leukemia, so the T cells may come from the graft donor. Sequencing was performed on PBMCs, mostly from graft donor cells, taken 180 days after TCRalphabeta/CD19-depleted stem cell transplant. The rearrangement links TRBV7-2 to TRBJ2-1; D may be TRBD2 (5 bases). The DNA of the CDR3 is TGTGCCAGCAGTCCACGGGGTGAGCAGTTCTTC. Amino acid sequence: CASSPRGEQFF.